This is a list of T cell receptor beta chains from one sample in a study of cytomegalovirus exposure and HLA in healthy donors. TCRdb's copy holds only in-frame clones and misses some; the assay was immunoSEQ multiplex PCR. The table records more than 100,000 clones, roughly three quarters of them present only once. The sequenced sample was PBMCs. These TCRs come from an older woman in good health and CMV-seronegative. The CDR3 runs from the conserved cysteine through the conserved F or W. The order of the fields is CDR3 protein, CDR3 DNA, J gene, clone size, D gene, V gene. A D gene is named only where the DNA matches it firmly. Clone size is not always given. Where it is, it says once, few, many or a class for expanded clones.

CDR3 protein: CASSPGGGETQYF
CDR3 DNA: TGTGCCAGCTCACCAGGCGGGGGGGAGACCCAGTACTTC
J gene: TRBJ2-5
clone size: -
D gene: TRBD2
V gene: TRBV18

CDR3 protein: CASPPAGGYNEQFF
CDR3 DNA: TGTGCCAGCCCCCCAGCGGGGGGGTACAATGAGCAGTTCTTC
J gene: TRBJ2-1
clone size: -
D gene: TRBD2
V gene: TRBV28

CDR3 protein: CASSYSTSSGEQYF
CDR3 DNA: TGTGCCAGCAGTTACTCGACATCCAGTGGGGAGCAGTACTTC
J gene: TRBJ2-7
clone size: -
D gene: -
V gene: TRBV6-5

CDR3 protein: CASSLATRQGSHEQYF
CDR3 DNA: TGCGCCAGCAGCTTGGCCACGAGACAGGGCTCCCACGAGCAGTACTTC
J gene: TRBJ2-7
clone size: -
D gene: TRBD1
V gene: TRBV5-1

CDR3 protein: CASSGDSGVLTQFF
CDR3 DNA: TGTGCCAGCAGCGGGGATTCCGGGGTTCTGACGCAGTTCTTC
J gene: TRBJ2-1
clone size: -
D gene: -
V gene: TRBV9

CDR3 protein: CSAGGQETQYF
CDR3 DNA: TGCAGTGCGGGGGGCCAAGAGACCCAGTACTTC
J gene: TRBJ2-5
clone size: -
D gene: -
V gene: TRBV20-1

CDR3 protein: CASSQGRVREKLFF
CDR3 DNA: TGCGCCAGCAGCCAAGGGAGGGTAAGGGAAAAACTGTTTTTT
J gene: TRBJ1-4
clone size: few
D gene: -
V gene: TRBV4-1

CDR3 protein: CASSLSLPGQADRALHF
CDR3 DNA: TGTGCCAGCAGCCTCAGCCTCCCGGGACAGGCGGATCGGGCCCTCCACTTT
J gene: TRBJ1-6
clone size: few
D gene: TRBD1
V gene: TRBV13

CDR3 protein: CASSLWLAETQYF
CDR3 DNA: TGTGCCAGCAGCTTATGGCTAGCAGAGACCCAGTACTTC
J gene: TRBJ2-5
clone size: -
D gene: -
V gene: TRBV7-2

CDR3 protein: CASSVAAGGGYGYTF
CDR3 DNA: TGTGCCAGCAGCGTAGCAGCTGGGGGGGGGTATGGCTACACCTTC
J gene: TRBJ1-2
clone size: once
D gene: -
V gene: TRBV9

CDR3 protein: CSVGNRVSTQYF
CDR3 DNA: TGCAGCGTTGGCAACAGGGTTTCTACGCAGTATTTT
J gene: TRBJ2-3
clone size: few
D gene: -
V gene: TRBV29-1

CDR3 protein: CAGSDTFVSDTIYF
CDR3 DNA: TGTGCCGGCAGTGACACATTTGTCTCAGACACCATATATTTT
J gene: TRBJ1-3
clone size: -
D gene: -
V gene: TRBV6-1

CDR3 protein: CASSLDRVGTQYF
CDR3 DNA: TGTGCCAGCAGCTTGGACAGGGTGGGGACCCAGTACTTC
J gene: TRBJ2-5
clone size: few
D gene: -
V gene: TRBV5-4

CDR3 protein: CASSLGRDRGITEAFF
CDR3 DNA: TGTGCCAGCAGCTTAGGTCGGGACAGGGGTATCACTGAAGCTTTCTTT
J gene: TRBJ1-1
clone size: -
D gene: TRBD1
V gene: TRBV7-6

CDR3 protein: CAWSGDTIYF
CDR3 DNA: TGTGCCTGGAGTGGAGACACCATATATTTT
J gene: TRBJ1-3
clone size: -
D gene: -
V gene: TRBV30

CDR3 protein: CASSQVSSDTQYF
CDR3 DNA: TGCGCCAGCAGCCAAGTGTCTTCCGATACGCAGTATTTT
J gene: TRBJ2-3
clone size: -
D gene: -
V gene: TRBV4-1

CDR3 protein: CSGYDQGNGETQYF
CDR3 DNA: TGCAGCGGATATGACCAGGGGAATGGAGAGACCCAGTACTTC
J gene: TRBJ2-5
clone size: -
D gene: -
V gene: TRBV29-1

CDR3 protein: CASSPPLRESPYNEQFF
CDR3 DNA: TGTGCCAGCAGCCCGCCCTTGCGGGAAAGCCCCTACAATGAGCAGTTCTTC
J gene: TRBJ2-1
clone size: few
D gene: -
V gene: TRBV7-9

CDR3 protein: CASSRGRNQPQHF
CDR3 DNA: TGCGCCAGCAGCAGGGGTCGCAATCAGCCCCAGCATTTT
J gene: TRBJ1-5
clone size: -
D gene: -
V gene: TRBV10-2

CDR3 protein: CASSEGTPPLYEQYF
CDR3 DNA: TGTGCCAGCAGTGAAGGGACTCCACCCTTATACGAGCAGTACTTC
J gene: TRBJ2-7
clone size: -
D gene: -
V gene: TRBV2

CDR3 protein: CASSFGLAGGADTQYF
CDR3 DNA: TGTGCCAGCAGCTTCGGCCTAGCGGGAGGGGCAGATACGCAGTATTTT
J gene: TRBJ2-3
clone size: -
D gene: TRBD2
V gene: TRBV5-8

CDR3 protein: CASSPPEGVAGYEQYF
CDR3 DNA: TGTGCCAGCAGCCCCCCTGAGGGGGTAGCGGGGTACGAGCAGTACTTC
J gene: TRBJ2-7
clone size: once
D gene: TRBD2
V gene: TRBV5-5

CDR3 protein: CASRTGGMNTEAFF
CDR3 DNA: TGTGCCAGCAGGACAGGGGGCATGAACACTGAAGCTTTCTTT
J gene: TRBJ1-1
clone size: -
D gene: TRBD1
V gene: TRBV2

CDR3 protein: CASSHSGGGTGELFF
CDR3 DNA: TGTGCCAGCAGCCACAGCGGGGGCGGCACCGGGGAGCTGTTTTTT
J gene: TRBJ2-2
clone size: -
D gene: TRBD2
V gene: TRBV11-2

CDR3 protein: CASSLGQAGSGNTIYF
CDR3 DNA: TGTGCCAGCAGCCTCGGACAGGCAGGCTCTGGAAACACCATATATTTT
J gene: TRBJ1-3
clone size: once
D gene: TRBD1
V gene: TRBV2

CDR3 protein: CASRTSGTAYGYTF
CDR3 DNA: TGTGCCAGCAGAACCTCCGGGACAGCCTATGGCTACACCTTC
J gene: TRBJ1-2
clone size: -
D gene: TRBD1
V gene: TRBV28

CDR3 protein: CASGGQSSYEQYF
CDR3 DNA: TGTGCCAGCGGAGGACAGAGCTCCTACGAGCAGTACTTC
J gene: TRBJ2-7
clone size: -
D gene: -
V gene: TRBV6-1

CDR3 protein: CASIGAAKNIQYF
CDR3 DNA: TGCGCCAGCATTGGGGCGGCCAAAAACATTCAGTACTTC
J gene: TRBJ2-4
clone size: -
D gene: -
V gene: TRBV10-1

CDR3 protein: CASSPTGTNQPQHF
CDR3 DNA: TGTGCCAGCAGCCCAACAGGGACCAATCAGCCCCAGCATTTT
J gene: TRBJ1-5
clone size: -
D gene: -
V gene: TRBV7-9

CDR3 protein: CARDREGTEAFF
CDR3 DNA: TGTGCCCGGGACAGGGAGGGGACTGAAGCTTTCTTT
J gene: TRBJ1-1
clone size: -
D gene: TRBD1
V gene: TRBV30

CDR3 protein: CASSPDRGGNTEAFF
CDR3 DNA: TGTGCCAGCTCACCTGACAGGGGCGGAAACACTGAAGCTTTCTTT
J gene: TRBJ1-1
clone size: -
D gene: TRBD1
V gene: TRBV18

CDR3 protein: CASSLGQGGNNEQFF
CDR3 DNA: TGTGCTAGCAGCCTCGGACAGGGAGGGAACAATGAGCAGTTCTTC
J gene: TRBJ2-1
clone size: few
D gene: -
V gene: TRBV7-7

CDR3 protein: CASNDQGSTEAFF
CDR3 DNA: TGCGCCAGCAACGATCAGGGGAGCACTGAAGCTTTCTTT
J gene: TRBJ1-1
clone size: -
D gene: -
V gene: TRBV5-1

CDR3 protein: CASSTDSGANVLTF
CDR3 DNA: TGCGCCAGCAGCACGGACAGCGGGGCCAACGTCCTGACTTTC
J gene: TRBJ2-6
clone size: once
D gene: -
V gene: TRBV5-1

CDR3 protein: CASTRDQTLNTEAFF
CDR3 DNA: TGTGCCAGCACTCGCGACCAGACACTGAACACTGAAGCTTTCTTT
J gene: TRBJ1-1
clone size: -
D gene: -
V gene: TRBV6-8

CDR3 protein: CASSLDRATGLTF
CDR3 DNA: TGTGCCAGCAGCTTAGATCGAGCGACTGGCCTGACCTTC
J gene: TRBJ1-2
clone size: -
D gene: -
V gene: TRBV11-3

CDR3 protein: CASSREPGYTF
CDR3 DNA: TGTGCCAGCAGCCGCGAACCCGGCTACACCTTC
J gene: TRBJ1-2
clone size: -
D gene: -
V gene: TRBV7-8

CDR3 protein: CASSPGGYQGYTF
CDR3 DNA: TGTGCCAGCAGCCCAGGGGGGTATCAAGGCTACACCTTC
J gene: TRBJ1-2
clone size: -
D gene: TRBD1
V gene: TRBV28

CDR3 protein: CASSQPSVRDRGLKLFF
CDR3 DNA: TGTGCCAGCAGCCAACCCAGCGTCCGGGACAGGGGGCTGAAACTGTTTTTT
J gene: TRBJ1-4
clone size: -
D gene: TRBD1
V gene: TRBV11-2

CDR3 protein: CASSTGGYGYTF
CDR3 DNA: TGTGCCAGCAGTACAGGGGGCTATGGCTACACCTTC
J gene: TRBJ1-2
clone size: -
D gene: TRBD1
V gene: TRBV5-8

CDR3 protein: CASSNPGASGSGYEQYF
CDR3 DNA: TGTGCCAGTAGTAACCCCGGCGCTAGCGGGAGTGGGTACGAGCAGTACTTC
J gene: TRBJ2-7
clone size: -
D gene: TRBD2
V gene: TRBV19

CDR3 protein: CASSLAAGRPGANVLTF
CDR3 DNA: TGTGCCAGCAGCTTAGCTGCAGGGCGCCCTGGGGCCAACGTCCTGACTTTC
J gene: TRBJ2-6
clone size: -
D gene: -
V gene: TRBV11-2

CDR3 protein: CASSYSPDRDGYTF
CDR3 DNA: TGTGCCAGCAGTTACAGCCCCGACAGGGACGGCTACACCTTC
J gene: TRBJ1-2
clone size: few
D gene: TRBD1
V gene: TRBV6-5

CDR3 protein: CASSWRGQPQHF
CDR3 DNA: TGTGCCAGCAGTTGGCGGGGTCAGCCCCAGCATTTT
J gene: TRBJ1-5
clone size: once
D gene: -
V gene: TRBV28

CDR3 protein: CATSSIVRGREKLFF
CDR3 DNA: TGTGCCACCAGCAGTATTGTCAGGGGGCGAGAAAAACTGTTTTTT
J gene: TRBJ1-4
clone size: few
D gene: TRBD1
V gene: TRBV15

CDR3 protein: CASSQNSNQPQHF
CDR3 DNA: TGTGCCAGCAGCCAGAATAGCAATCAGCCCCAGCATTTT
J gene: TRBJ1-5
clone size: -
D gene: -
V gene: TRBV6-4

CDR3 protein: CASSIGLTGSKNIQYF
CDR3 DNA: TGTGCCAGTAGTATAGGACTGACAGGGTCCAAAAACATTCAGTACTTC
J gene: TRBJ2-4
clone size: -
D gene: TRBD1
V gene: TRBV19

CDR3 protein: CASSMFSGAWETQYF
CDR3 DNA: TGTGCCAGCAGCATGTTTAGCGGGGCCTGGGAGACCCAGTACTTC
J gene: TRBJ2-5
clone size: -
D gene: TRBD2
V gene: TRBV7-3

CDR3 protein: CASSPPGQGGFTEAFF
CDR3 DNA: TGCGCCAGCAGCCCTCCCGGACAGGGGGGTTTCACTGAAGCTTTCTTT
J gene: TRBJ1-1
clone size: -
D gene: TRBD1
V gene: TRBV5-1

CDR3 protein: CASSNRGAKNTIYF
CDR3 DNA: TGTGCCAGCAGCAACAGGGGGGCGAAAAACACCATATATTTT
J gene: TRBJ1-3
clone size: few
D gene: TRBD1
V gene: TRBV5-8

CDR3 protein: CASSLVPGTSYEQYF
CDR3 DNA: TGTGCCAGCAGCTTAGTCCCCGGGACTAGCTACGAGCAGTACTTC
J gene: TRBJ2-7
clone size: -
D gene: TRBD2
V gene: TRBV11-1

CDR3 protein: CASSPPGLGQGGETQYF
CDR3 DNA: TGTGCCAGCTCACCACCGGGCTTGGGACAGGGGGGAGAGACCCAGTACTTC
J gene: TRBJ2-5
clone size: -
D gene: TRBD1
V gene: TRBV18

CDR3 protein: CAWMGGFVHEQYF
CDR3 DNA: TGTGCCTGGATGGGGGGATTCGTCCACGAGCAGTACTTC
J gene: TRBJ2-7
clone size: -
D gene: -
V gene: TRBV30

CDR3 protein: CASSIGQGFSYEQYF
CDR3 DNA: TGTGCCAGTAGTATCGGACAGGGTTTTTCCTACGAGCAGTACTTC
J gene: TRBJ2-7
clone size: once
D gene: TRBD1
V gene: TRBV19

CDR3 protein: CASRQDSVGNQPQHF
CDR3 DNA: TGTGCCAGCAGGCAGGACAGCGTGGGGAATCAGCCCCAGCATTTT
J gene: TRBJ1-5
clone size: -
D gene: -
V gene: TRBV5-5

CDR3 protein: CSVGQGSVGYTF
CDR3 DNA: TGCAGCGTGGGACAGGGAAGTGTTGGCTACACCTTC
J gene: TRBJ1-2
clone size: once
D gene: TRBD1
V gene: TRBV29-1

CDR3 protein: CASSYSRNTEAFF
CDR3 DNA: TGTGCCAGCAGTTACTCCCGGAACACTGAAGCTTTCTTT
J gene: TRBJ1-1
clone size: -
D gene: -
V gene: TRBV6-5

CDR3 protein: CASTRSEWLAVRLDTQYF
CDR3 DNA: TGTGCCAGCACCCGGTCAGAGTGGCTAGCGGTTAGGCTAGATACGCAGTATTTT
J gene: TRBJ2-3
clone size: few
D gene: TRBD2
V gene: TRBV27

CDR3 protein: CASSGVKGGSDYEQYF
CDR3 DNA: TGTGCCAGCAGTGGGGTGAAAGGGGGCTCCGATTACGAGCAGTACTTC
J gene: TRBJ2-7
clone size: once
D gene: TRBD1
V gene: TRBV28

CDR3 protein: CASSESGLEEQFF
CDR3 DNA: TGTGCCAGCAGTGAGTCGGGACTAGAAGAGCAGTTCTTC
J gene: TRBJ2-1
clone size: -
D gene: TRBD2
V gene: TRBV2